Presented here are 28 T cell receptor beta chains from one specimen sequenced in a study of blood T cells in healthy people across ages. PCR was performed a second time for roughly 7 to 12 cycles using a sample-barcoded 5' primer and a J-beta primer mix. TCRdb analysed the 5' RACE reads with MiXCR anew, one entry per CDR3 protein. The repertoire holds around 1,500,000 distinct CDR3 sequences, with roughly 27% as singletons. The sample taken for sequencing was blood. These TCRs come from a woman aged 25 to 39 in good health.

This chain joins TRBV20-1 and TRBJ2-7, with TRBD2 matching 14 bases. The CDR3 has 18 residues. CDR1 and CDR2 from the germline V gene are DFQATT and SNEGSKA (reference sequence). V gave up 1 base and J gave up 0 bases; unmatched junction bases: 8. The CDR3 DNA reads TGCAGTGCTAGAGGGATAGGGACTAGCGGGGGAAGCTCCTACGAGCAGTACTTC. It codes for CSARGIGTSGGSSYEQYF.

This clonotype was counted at least ten times. The chain carries TRBV7-2 and TRBJ2-3, with D possibly matching TRBD2 (6 bases). Deletions cut 5 bases from V and 4 bases from J, with 10 bases between. Germline CDR1 reads SGHTA; CDR2 reads FQGNSA. This CDR3 is built from 13 residues. CDR3 DNA: TGTGCCAGCAGCGGCGGGGCGGCAGATACGCAGTATTTT. This gives the protein CASSGGAADTQYF.

The rearrangement links TRBV6-5 to TRBJ1-2, with 11 bases that match TRBD1. Germline CDR1 is MNHEY and CDR2 is SVGAGI. This CDR3 has 18 amino acids. V dropped 2 bases and J dropped 0; count of bases not matched to a gene: 8. CDR3 in DNA: TGTGCCAGCAGTTACACTCTCTGGGACAGGGGGACTAACTATGGCTACACCTTC. It is translated as CASSYTLWDRGTNYGYTF.

This clonotype was observed a few times. The V call is TRBV7-2, the J call TRBJ2-1; TRBD2 agrees at 7 bases. This CDR3 contains 16 residues. The germline gives CDR1 SGHTA, CDR2 FQGNSA. The junction had 12 bases not matched to a gene; V was cut back by 1 base and J by 9 bases. CDR3 nucleotide sequence: TGTGCCAGCAGCTTAGATCGTAGCGGGCCCGGTGTTGAGCAGTTCTTC. Protein: CASSLDRSGPGVEQFF.

The J gene is TRBJ2-5, the V gene TRBV20-1; 10 bases match TRBD1. The V gene's germline CDR1 is DFQATT and CDR2 SNEGSKA (reference sequence). This CDR3 region has 15 residues. The CDR3 protein is CSADRQGAFEETQYF. CDR3 coding DNA: TGCAGCGCAGACCGACAGGGGGCTTTCGAAGAGACCCAGTACTTC.

This clonotype was observed at least ten times. V gene TRBV5-1 combines with J gene TRBJ1-2; D unresolved. Germline V gene sequence: CDR1 SGHRS, CDR2 YFSETQ. The CDR3 sequence is 13 residues long. Trimming shortened V by 4 bases and J by 4 bases, and 11 bases separated the two germline ends. CDR3 sequence reads: CASSMGQTYGYTF. CDR3 nucleotides: TGCGCCAGCAGCATGGGCCAGACCTATGGCTACACCTTC.

This clonotype has more than one count but fewer than ten. A single base separates this from a much larger clone, so it may be a read error. The CDR3 loop is CASSLPTTYERYF. CDR3 coding DNA: TGCGCCAGCAGCTTGCCGACTACCTACGAGCGGTACTTC. The V gene is TRBV5-1, the J gene TRBJ2-7, with D possibly being TRBD2 (5 bases). CDR1 and CDR2 from the germline V gene are SGHRS and YFSETQ. The CDR3 covers 13 residues. Together with reference TRBV5-1 and TRBJ2-7, the CDR3 gives the full variable domain: KAGVTQTPRYLIKTRGQQVTLSCSPISGHRSVSWYQQTPGQGLQFLFEYFSETQRNKGNFPGRFSGRQFSNSRSEMNVSTLELGDSALYLCASSLPTTYERYFGPGTRLTVT.

There are a few counts of this clonotype. J is TRBJ2-3 and V is TRBV3-1; no clear D gene. Germline CDR1 and CDR2: LGHDT and YNNKEL (reference sequence). This CDR3 has 17 residues. The germline V and J ends were trimmed by 0 bases and 1 base, with 14 bases remaining between them. CDR3 DNA: TGTGCCAGCAGCCAAGAGGCGTTCACCTATGGCACAGATACGCAGTATTTT. Translating it yields CASSQEAFTYGTDTQYF.

The chain is built from TRBV15 and TRBJ1-6; 7 bases match TRBD1. The CDR3 runs to 13 residues. V was pared by 10 bases and J by 4 bases, with 4 bases of the junction left unmatched. The germline V gene has CDR1 LNHNV and CDR2 YYDKDF (reference sequence). CDR3 DNA: TGTGCCAGCGCAGGGGGATATAATTCACCCCTCCACTTT. Protein: CASAGGYNSPLHF.

The J gene is TRBJ2-2, the V gene TRBV9; 7 nucleotides line up with TRBD2. J was trimmed by 1 base and V by 1 base; bases with no gene match: 19. Germline V gene lookup returns CDR1 SGDLS and CDR2 YYNGEE. This CDR3 has 21 amino acids. The chain's CDR3 is CASSVKEYLLRRGKNTGELFF. In DNA, the CDR3 is TGTGCCAGCAGCGTAAAAGAGTACTTGTTGCGGCGGGGGAAGAACACCGGGGAGCTGTTTTTT. The complete variable domain, with remaining parts taken from reference TRBV9 and TRBJ2-2, reads DSGVTQTPKHLITATGQRVTLRCSPRSGDLSVYWYQQSLDQGLQFLIQYYNGEERAKGNILERFSAQQFPDLHSELNLSSLELGDSALYFCASSVKEYLLRRGKNTGELFFGEGSRLTVL.

This clonotype occurred a few times. V gene TRBV11-2 combines with J gene TRBJ1-6; no definite D call. CDR3 size: 15 residues. V was shortened by 1 base and J by 9 bases, with 13 bases between the two germline ends. Germline CDR1 reads SGHAT; CDR2 reads FQNNGV. As DNA, the CDR3 is TGTGCCAGCAGCTTAGCAAGGGCGATGGGTTCACCCCTCCACTTT. It specifies CASSLARAMGSPLHF.

On this clonotype: The germline gene is not matched at one end of the junction; a read error may be the cause. The V call is TRBV5-1, the J call TRBJ2-5, with TRBD2 matching 8 bases. The CDR3 runs 15 residues. Germline CDR1 and CDR2: SGHRS and YFSETQ. CDR3 sequence reads: CSSREAGAYQETQYF. The CDR3 DNA sequence: TGCTCCAGCAGGGAAGCGGGGGCCTACCAAGAGACCCAGTACTTC.

In regard to this clonotype: A read error may explain this, as a much larger clone is one base away. The CDR3: CASSLGATIDYEQYF. CDR3 nucleotides: TGCGCCAGCAGCTTGGGGGCCACCATCGACTACGAGCAGTACTTC. This chain uses TRBV5-1 with TRBJ2-7; unclear D gene. Germline loops: CDR1 SGHRS, CDR2 YFSETQ. Trimming pared 0 bases from V and 3 bases from J, leaving 13 bases between. The CDR3 runs to 15 residues.

On this clonotype: Being one base from a much bigger clone, this may be a read error. V usage is TRBV11-2 and J usage is TRBJ2-3, with D possibly being TRBD2 (6 bases). The CDR3 has 14 residues. Germline values: CDR1 SGHAT, CDR2 FQNNGV. The CDR3 coding sequence is TGTGCCTGCAGCTCCACGGCGGGATCAGATACGCAGTATTTT. Its translation: CACSSTAGSDTQYF.

The J gene is TRBJ2-3, the V gene TRBV12-3 or TRBV12-4; 7 positions agree with TRBD2. J gave up 4 bases and V 3 bases, and 7 bases lay outside the gene matches. This CDR3 has 15 amino acids. The CDR3 DNA reads TGTGCCAGCAGTTTTCGGGGGGTTAGCGCAGATACGCAGTATTTT. It translates to CASSFRGVSADTQYF.

The chain carries TRBV27 and TRBJ2-1, with TRBD2 matching over 11 bases. CDR1 and CDR2 from the germline V gene are MNHEY and SMNVEV (reference sequence). The V and J ends lost 3 bases and 4 bases, in that order; junction bases with no gene match: 8. The CDR3 totals 17 residues. CDR3: CASSFRDPSGGYNEQFF. The CDR3 nucleotides are TGTGCCAGCAGTTTCCGAGATCCTAGCGGGGGGTACAATGAGCAGTTCTTC.

The chain couples TRBV27 to TRBJ2-3; D assignment may be TRBD1 or TRBD2 (5 bases each). This CDR3 is built from 14 residues. Germline loops: CDR1 MNHEY, CDR2 SMNVEV (reference sequence). V was cut by 11 bases and J by 2 bases, with 17 bases left in between. CDR3 loop: CAAWGMGVTDTQYF. CDR3 coding DNA: TGTGCCGCCTGGGGGATGGGAGTCACAGATACGCAGTATTTT.

The rearrangement links TRBV6-5 to TRBJ2-5; D is uncertain. The better agreement between TRBJ2-1 and the DNA end casts doubt on the J call. Germline lookup yields CDR1 MNHEY and CDR2 SVGAGI. The CDR3 covers 15 residues. This CDR3 is CASSWSATLQETQFF. CDR3 coding DNA: TGTGCCAGCAGTTGGTCGGCTACGCTTCAAGAGACCCAGTTCTTC.

The genes are TRBV6-6 and TRBJ2-1, with D perhaps TRBD2 (6 bases). The V gene's germline CDR1 is MNHNY and CDR2 SVGAGI (reference sequence). This CDR3 is built from 14 residues. The ends were cut back, 7 bases at V and 0 bases at J, with 10 bases in the middle. Here the CDR3 DNA reads TGTGCCAGCACCGACGGGAGCTCCTACAATGAGCAGTTCTTC. Encoded protein: CASTDGSSYNEQFF.

CDR3 region: CASSLGLAEEYEQYF. In DNA, the CDR3 is TGTGCCAGTAGTTTGGGACTAGCGGAAGAATACGAGCAGTACTTC. The chain recombines TRBV19 with TRBJ2-4; 11 positions match TRBD2. TRBJ2-7 matches the DNA end more closely, so the J call is doubtful. Germline CDR1 reads LNHDA; CDR2 reads SQIVND (reference sequence). There are 15 residues in the CDR3.

This clonotype was recorded many times. CDR3 bases: TGTGCCAGCAGCTTAGGAGCGACAGCACCCTCCTACGAGCAGTACTTC. Its protein product is CASSLGATAPSYEQYF. V gene TRBV7-9 combines with J gene TRBJ2-7; a possible D gene is TRBD1 (5 bases). Germline-derived CDR1 and CDR2 are SEHNR and FQNEAQ (reference sequence). The CDR3 sequence is 16 residues long. The V and J ends lost 1 base and 0 bases respectively, with 13 bases between them.

The rearrangement uses TRBV24-1 and TRBJ2-1; 11 bases are a match to TRBD2. Losses at the gene ends were 10 bases for V and 2 bases for J; bases not matched to a gene: 0. Germline V gene sequence: CDR1 KGHDR, CDR2 SFDVKD. The CDR3 is 13 residues long. CDR3 DNA: TGTGCCACTAGCGGGGGGGCCTACAATGAGCAGTTCTTC. Residues: CATSGGAYNEQFF.

The chain combines TRBV14 with TRBJ1-4; D is perhaps TRBD1 (6 bases). Germline CDR1 and CDR2: SGHDN and FVKESK. Trimming stripped 3 bases from V and 2 bases from J, with 13 bases between. The CDR3 is made up of 16 amino acids. The CDR3 sequence is CASSHRPRGTNEKLFF. The CDR3, as DNA: TGTGCCAGCAGCCACCGCCCCAGGGGTACTAATGAAAAACTGTTTTTT.

This clonotype appeared a few times. The chain combines TRBV9 with TRBJ1-1, with TRBD1 matching over 8 bases. This CDR3 spans 15 amino acids. Looked up from germline, CDR1 is SGDLS and CDR2 is YYNGEE. After removal of 4 bases from V and 2 bases from J, the junction contained 7 bases not matched to a gene. Here the CDR3 reads CASSPLGQANTEAFF. As DNA, the CDR3 is TGTGCCAGCAGCCCTTTGGGACAGGCCAACACTGAAGCTTTCTTT.

This clonotype appeared a few times. A junction end diverges from the germline sequence, so it may reflect a read error. The V gene is TRBV27, the J gene TRBJ2-1; D call uncertain. CDR1 and CDR2 (germline): MNHEY, SMNVEV (reference sequence). CDR3 length equals 13 residues. CDR3 sequence (DNA): TGTGCCAGCACTTTAGGTGGAAACAATGAGCAGTTCTTC. Its protein is CASTLGGNNEQFF.

Worth noting for this clonotype: A much larger clone lies a single base off, so this may be a read error. The chain couples TRBV6-5 to TRBJ2-4; 8 nucleotides align to TRBD2. The germline V gene has CDR1 MNHEY and CDR2 SVGAGI. The CDR3 length is 15 residues. The J segment lost 13 bases and the V segment lost 1 base, leaving 12 bases of the junction unmatched. The CDR3 reads CASSYFGGAYNEQYF. In DNA, the CDR3 is TGTGCCAGCAGTTACTTCGGGGGGGCATACAATGAGCAGTACTTC.

This chain joins TRBV6-1 and TRBJ1-2; D uncertain. In germline, CDR1 is MNHNS, CDR2 SASEGT. This CDR3 spans 15 amino acids. Trimming shortened V by 2 bases and J by 2 bases, and 12 bases separated the two germline ends. This CDR3 is CASSEKTSLNYGYTF. The CDR3 DNA reads TGTGCCAGCAGTGAAAAGACATCGCTCAACTATGGCTACACCTTC.

In its sample, this clonotype was seen many times. The DNA for the CDR3 is TGTGCCATCAGTGACGGCAGGGTCTCCTACGAGCAGTACTTC. Residues: CAISDGRVSYEQYF. This sequence joins TRBV10-3 and TRBJ2-7; D is possibly TRBD1 (5 bases). Germline lookup yields CDR1 ENHRY and CDR2 SYGVKD. CDR3 length: 14 amino acids. V was clipped by 3 bases and J by 0 bases, with 9 bases between them.